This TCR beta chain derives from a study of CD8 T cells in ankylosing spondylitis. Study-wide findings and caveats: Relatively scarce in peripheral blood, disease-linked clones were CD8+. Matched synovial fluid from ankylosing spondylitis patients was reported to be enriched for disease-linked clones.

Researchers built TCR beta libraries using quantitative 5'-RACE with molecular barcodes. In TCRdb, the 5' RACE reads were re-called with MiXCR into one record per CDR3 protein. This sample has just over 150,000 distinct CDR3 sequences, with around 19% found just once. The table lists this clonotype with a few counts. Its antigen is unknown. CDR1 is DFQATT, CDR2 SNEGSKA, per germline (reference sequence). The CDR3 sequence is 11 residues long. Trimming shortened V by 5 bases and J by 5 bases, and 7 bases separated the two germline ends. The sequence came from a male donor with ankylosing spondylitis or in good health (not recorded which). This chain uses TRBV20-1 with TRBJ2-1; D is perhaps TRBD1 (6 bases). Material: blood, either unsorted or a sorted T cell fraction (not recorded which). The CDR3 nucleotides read TGCAGTGCTCGACAGGACAATGAGCAGTTCTTC. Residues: CSARQDNEQFF.